This T cell receptor beta chain was recovered during a study of graft-versus-host responses after intestinal transplantation. Study information: Induction with anti-thymocyte globulin, then tacrolimus and steroids for around three years, was given to all recipients. Study results and caveats: GvH clones appeared in recipient marrow, some first in ileum or blood.

Data came from immunoSEQ multiplex PCR; TCRdb stores just in-frame clones and leaves some out. The sample has tens of thousands of clones; over 80% are singletons. As for this clone: What it binds is not known.

Per the germline V gene, CDR1 is SQVTM and CDR2 is ANQGSEA. The V segment lost 5 bases and the J segment 1 base; nucleotides outside the gene matches: 14. The CDR3 consists of 17 residues. The V call is TRBV29-1, the J call TRBJ2-7, with 10 bases that match TRBD2. The sequence derives from a human donor who received an intestinal transplant. The input for sequencing was unstimulated CD8+ T cells sorted from spleen or lymph node cells, taken before intestinal transplant. The CDR3, as DNA: TGCAGCGTTCTCCTATTAGCGGGAGGCCCTAGATCCTACGAGCAGTACTTC. This codes for CSVLLLAGGPRSYEQYF.